The 30 T cell receptor beta chains in this list originate from one sample, sequenced in a study of T cells in Graves' hyperthyroidism and ophthalmopathy. Researchers amplified the TCR beta CDR3 regions from RNA transcripts. A set of HTBI primers served as the primers for a first-round RT-PCR of the TCR CDR3. TCRdb reprocessed the multiplex PCR reads with MiXCR, giving one entry per CDR3 protein. The data hold approximately 630,000 distinct CDR3 sequences, with 16% observed a single time. The source material was blood. The receptors were sampled from a woman between 25 and 40 years old with Graves' hyperthyroidism.

The V and J genes are TRBV20-1 and TRBJ2-7; D is perhaps TRBD1 (5 bases). The CDR3 consists of 15 residues. CDR1 is DFQATT, CDR2 SNEGSKA, per germline (reference sequence). V was trimmed by 6 bases and J by 3 bases, leaving 21 bases between them. The CDR3 sequence is CSAVTPTETDYEQYF. The CDR3 region has the DNA TGCAGTGCCGTAACCCCGACAGAGACTGACTACGAGCAGTACTTC.

This clonotype was observed many times. This chain uses TRBV4-1 with TRBJ1-1; D is unclear. The CDR3 runs 17 residues. The ends were cut back, 3 bases at V and 1 base at J, with 18 bases in the middle. Per germline, CDR1 MGHRA and CDR2 YSYEKL. The CDR3 DNA reads as TGCGCCAGCAGCCAGGGCTACCAAGGGATGGGGAACACTGAAGCTTTCTTT. It codes for CASSQGYQGMGNTEAFF.

The table lists this clonotype with many counts. The chain employs TRBV2 and TRBJ1-3; perhaps TRBD1 as D (6 bases). Germline loops: CDR1 SNHLY, CDR2 FYNNEI. V lost 7 bases, J lost 0 bases, and 10 bases lay in between. The CDR3 has 14 amino acids. Here the CDR3 DNA reads TGTGCCAGCAACCAGGACAGCTCTGGAAACACCATATATTTT. The encoded protein is CASNQDSSGNTIYF.

The rearrangement joins TRBV29-1 to TRBJ1-4; D unclear. V shed 4 bases and J shed 0 bases, with 21 bases lying between them. This CDR3 has 18 amino acids. Germline CDR1 and CDR2: SQVTM and ANQGSEA. CDR3 in DNA: TGCAGCGTTGGATTAGCTGGGATCCCTTCCGCAACTAATGAAAAACTGTTTTTT. Its protein product is CSVGLAGIPSATNEKLFF.

This clonotype was found a few times. The V call is TRBV5-5, the J call TRBJ2-3; D is tentatively TRBD1 or TRBD2 (6 bases each). This CDR3 has 14 residues. The germline CDR1 and CDR2 sequences are SGHKS and YYEKEE (reference sequence). V lost 0 bases and J lost 4, with 9 bases in between. CDR3 in amino acids: CASSLGGASDTQYF. DNA for the CDR3: TGTGCCAGCAGCTTGGGGGGGGCATCAGATACGCAGTATTTT.

This clonotype was counted at least ten times. The chain employs TRBV4-2 and TRBJ2-3; no clear D gene. V lost 4 bases to trimming and J lost 1 base, with 9 bases between them. The CDR3 is 14 amino acids. The V gene's germline CDR1 is LGHNA and CDR2 YNFKEQ. The CDR3 is CASSPIEGTDTQYF. CDR3 sequence (DNA): TGTGCCAGCAGCCCTATCGAGGGCACAGATACGCAGTATTTT.

This clonotype was picked up a small number of times. This chain uses TRBV6-1 with TRBJ1-2, with a possible D match to TRBD1 (6 bases). Germline assignment: CDR1 MNHNS and CDR2 SASEGT. There are 16 residues in the CDR3. Trimming removed 6 bases at V and 0 bases at J, with 17 bases between. The CDR3: CASRVGVGGPNYGYTF. CDR3 sequence (DNA): TGTGCCAGCAGAGTAGGCGTGGGGGGCCCTAACTATGGCTACACCTTC.

The table lists this clonotype with many counts. The V call is TRBV20-1, the J call TRBJ1-1, with 10 bases matching TRBD1. V lost 5 bases and J lost 6; bases outside the gene matches: 3. Germline assignment: CDR1 DFQATT and CDR2 SNEGSKA (reference sequence). This CDR3 spans 12 amino acids. CDR3 nucleotides: TGCAGTGCTTCGGACAGGGGGGCTGAAGCTTTCTTT. Its protein is CSASDRGAEAFF.

Only a few counts were recorded for this clonotype. V and J are TRBV24-1 and TRBJ2-3; 8 bases fit TRBD1. CDR3 size: 14 residues. Looked up from germline, CDR1 is KGHDR and CDR2 is SFDVKD. V was pared by 9 bases and J by 6 bases, with 10 bases of the junction left unmatched. DNA for the CDR3: TGTGCCACCCGTTCGACAGGGACAGGCGATACGCAGTATTTT. Translating it yields CATRSTGTGDTQYF.

This chain connects TRBV27 to TRBJ1-3, with D perhaps matching TRBD1 (5 bases). V was cut by 10 bases and J by 1 base, with 11 bases left in between. The CDR3 contains 13 residues. Germline V gene sequence: CDR1 MNHEY, CDR2 SMNVEV (reference sequence). The CDR3 nucleotides read TGTGCCACCCGACAGTCTTCTGGAAACACCATATATTTT. This gives the protein CATRQSSGNTIYF.

In its sample, this clonotype was seen many times. This chain links TRBV28 with TRBJ2-3, with 9 bases aligning to TRBD2. The germline V gene has CDR1 MDHEN and CDR2 SYDVKM. CDR3 length: 14 residues. Trimming took 8 bases from V and 4 from J; bases not matched to a gene: 7. In DNA, the CDR3 is TGTGCCAGCCGGGGCGGGAGGGAGGCAGATACGCAGTATTTT. Translation: CASRGGREADTQYF. Variable domain in full (rest from reference TRBV28 and TRBJ2-3): DVKVTQSSRYLVKRTGEKVFLECVQDMDHENMFWYRQDPGLGLRLIYFSYDVKMKEKGDIPEGYSVSREKKERFSLILESASTNQTSMYLCASRGGREADTQYFGPGTRLTVL.

The sample holds many counts of this clonotype. The DNA is left out, because the CDR3 cannot be placed on it with certainty; the CDR3 is given as TCRdb lists it. This chain uses TRBV29-1 with TRBJ2-7. The CDR3 is made up of 10 amino acids, end residues included. The germline CDR1 and CDR2 sequences are SQVTM and ANQGSEA. CDR3 protein: CSVGTGSRYF.

The table lists this clonotype with many counts. V and J are TRBV12-3 or TRBV12-4 and TRBJ2-7; 13 bases match TRBD2. This CDR3 spans 15 amino acids. J was trimmed by 2 bases and V by 5 bases; bases with no gene match: 3. The CDR3 sequence is CASSGTSGVAYEQYF. CDR3 bases: TGTGCCAGCAGTGGGACTAGCGGGGTTGCCTACGAGCAGTACTTC.

For this clonotype: A much more abundant neighbour one base away suggests this may be a read error. The chain links TRBV24-1 to TRBJ2-2; 12 bases are a match to TRBD2. CDR1 KGHDR and CDR2 SFDVKD come from the germline V gene. CDR3 length: 17 amino acids. The CDR3 bases are TGTACCACCAGTGAAAAAAGACTAGCGGGAGTATCCGGGGAGCTGTTTTTT. Translated: CTTSEKRLAGVSGELFF.

This clonotype was found many times. The CDR3 DNA reads TGTGCCAGCAGCCTTACCCCGACCGGGCTGGGTGAGCAGTATTTT. This translates into CASSLTPTGLGEQYF. The chain couples TRBV3-1 to TRBJ2-3; D is undetermined. CDR3 length equals 15 residues. The germline CDR1 and CDR2 sequences are LGHDT and YNNKEL (reference sequence). V dropped 4 bases and J dropped 11 bases, with 22 bases sitting between them.

This clonotype was found many times. The CDR3 sequence is CASSLAFSGDNEQFF. The DNA of the CDR3 is TGTGCCAGCAGCTTAGCATTTAGTGGAGACAATGAGCAGTTCTTC. The genes are TRBV7-6 and TRBJ2-1; D remains ambiguous. The CDR3 has 15 residues. The V end lost 0 bases, the J end lost 5 bases, and 11 bases lay between the germline ends. Germline V lookup: CDR1 SGHVS, CDR2 FNYEAQ.

The CDR3: CSVESSDTQYF. Written as DNA, the CDR3 is TGCAGCGTTGAGTCTTCAGATACGCAGTATTTT. V and J are TRBV29-1 and TRBJ2-3; no clear D. V lost 3 bases to trimming and J lost 4 bases, with 5 bases between them. From germline, CDR1 is SQVTM and CDR2 ANQGSEA. The CDR3 spans 11 residues.

The sample holds a few counts of this clonotype. The CDR3 DNA follows: TGCGCCAGCAGCTTGGTATCGGGAAGTGCCGGGGAGCTGTTTTTT. It is translated as CASSLVSGSAGELFF. J is TRBJ2-2 and V is TRBV5-1; TRBD2 is a possible D gene (5 bases). The CDR3 spans 15 residues. Germline V gene data show CDR1 as SGHRS and CDR2 as YFSETQ. Trimming removed 0 bases from V and 6 bases from J, with 12 bases in between.

This chain links TRBV5-6 with TRBJ2-7; perhaps TRBD2 as D (6 bases). The CDR3 is 15 residues long. Trimming took 4 bases from V and 3 from J, leaving 17 bases between them. The germline V gene has CDR1 SGHDT and CDR2 YYEEEE. The CDR3 bases are TGTGCCAGCAGCCCCACCGGGACTGCCTACTACGAGCAGTACTTC. It specifies CASSPTGTAYYEQYF.

The chain couples TRBV27 to TRBJ1-1; a possible D gene is TRBD1 (5 bases). Germline lookup yields CDR1 MNHEY and CDR2 SMNVEV (reference sequence). CDR3 length: 15 amino acids. V gave up 3 bases and J gave up 0 bases, with 11 bases separating them. CDR3 nucleotides: TGTGCCAGCAGTTTGTGGTCAGGGCTGAACACTGAAGCTTTCTTT. Amino acid sequence: CASSLWSGLNTEAFF.

This clonotype was counted many times. This chain links TRBV5-6 with TRBJ2-1; D unclear. The CDR3 is made up of 12 amino acids. Between the trimmed V and J ends, which lost 0 bases and 9 bases, there was a span of 7 bases. Germline lookup yields CDR1 SGHDT and CDR2 YYEEEE. CDR3 in amino acids: CASSLAAGEQFF. The CDR3 nucleotides read TGTGCCAGCAGCTTGGCTGCAGGTGAGCAGTTCTTC.

The rearrangement uses TRBV3-1 and TRBJ2-3, with unresolved D. The CDR3 has 14 amino acids. V was pared by 0 bases and J by 8 bases, with 12 bases between. The V gene's germline CDR1 is LGHDT and CDR2 YNNKEL (reference sequence). CDR3: CASSQDSPPATQYF. CDR3 sequence (DNA): TGTGCCAGCAGCCAAGATTCCCCCCCTGCTACGCAGTATTTT.

The chain combines TRBV6-1 with TRBJ1-4, with TRBD1 as a possible D gene (6 bases). The CDR3 runs 14 residues. The V gene lost 1 base and the J gene lost 8 bases, with 11 bases spanning the gap. Germline CDR1 MNHNS, CDR2 SASEGT. CDR3 DNA sequence: TGTGCCAGCAGTGAAGTTTGGGGGCAGGAAAAACTGTTTTTT. It codes for CASSEVWGQEKLFF.

This clonotype was counted ten times or more. This chain uses TRBV20-1 with TRBJ1-2; D gene unclear. Germline V lookup: CDR1 DFQATT, CDR2 SNEGSKA (reference sequence). Trimming removed 5 bases at V and 5 bases at J, with 6 bases between. This CDR3 spans 10 amino acids. Here the CDR3 reads CSALGYGYTF. For the CDR3, the DNA is TGCAGTGCTCTGGGTTATGGCTACACCTTC.

This clonotype was picked up many times. DNA of the CDR3: TGTGCCAGCAGCTTTAATCCGAGCGCCTACGAGCAGTACTTC. It yields the protein CASSFNPSAYEQYF. The J gene is TRBJ2-7, the V gene TRBV11-3; D is unclear. V was clipped by 3 bases and J by 2 bases, with 11 bases between them. Germline V gene lookup returns CDR1 SGHNT and CDR2 YENEEA. This CDR3 contains 14 residues.

This clonotype was seen more than once but under ten times. The chain's CDR3 is CASSLALGAEEQFF. For the CDR3, the DNA is TGTGCCAGCAGCTTGGCCTTGGGGGCTGAGGAGCAGTTCTTC. The genes are TRBV5-6 and TRBJ2-1; possibly TRBD1 for D (6 bases). CDR1 and CDR2 from the germline V gene are SGHDT and YYEEEE. The CDR3 consists of 14 residues. With 0 bases removed from V and 10 bases from J, the gap between germline ends came to 14 bases.

The gene calls are TRBV4-3 and TRBJ2-7; no reliable D call. Trimming left V 6 bases short and J 0 bases short, with 15 bases between. The length of the CDR3 is 15 residues. Germline values: CDR1 LGHNA, CDR2 YSLEER. In nucleotides, the CDR3 is TGCGCCAGCAGTCTATTTGACGATAGCTCCTACGAGCAGTACTTC. It translates to CASSLFDDSSYEQYF.

In its sample, this clonotype was seen many times. The CDR3 here is CAISSGGTGGPNEQFF. The CDR3, as DNA: TGTGCCATCTCGTCCGGTGGGACAGGAGGGCCCAATGAGCAGTTCTTC. This sequence joins TRBV28 and TRBJ2-1; 8 bases align to TRBD1. This CDR3 has 16 amino acids. J lost 6 bases, V lost 10 bases, and 17 bases had no gene match. CDR1 is MDHEN, CDR2 SYDVKM, per germline.

The J gene is TRBJ1-3, the V gene TRBV29-1; tentative D call: TRBD1 (6 bases). CDR1 is SQVTM, CDR2 ANQGSEA, per germline. V dropped 6 bases and J dropped 10 bases, with 13 bases sitting between them. CDR3 length: 11 residues. For the CDR3, the DNA is TGCAGCGTCTACAGGGACGCGACCATATATTTT. This gives the protein CSVYRDATIYF.

Many counts were recorded for this clonotype. The chain has TRBV12-3 or TRBV12-4 and TRBJ1-5; the D is unclear. The length of the CDR3 is 14 residues. V was cut by 1 base and J by 2 bases, with 6 bases left in between. The CDR3 bases are TGTGCCAGCAGTTTAGGGTTCGGCAATCAGCCCCAGCATTTT. This sequence encodes CASSLGFGNQPQHF.